Listed below are T cell receptor beta chains from one sample, sequenced in a study of blood T cell repertoires in COVID-19. Clones were read by immunoSEQ multiplex PCR, and TCRdb kept only the in-frame ones, dropping some. The data contain under 300,000 clones, about four fifths of them singletons. The sample consisted of peripheral blood. Receptors originate from a woman between 45 and 60 years old who had recovered from COVID-19. CDR3s include the opening cysteine and the closing phenylalanine or tryptophan.

v_call	cdr3_aa
TRBV9	CASSVVGADTQYF
TRBV5-1	CASSLRTSGDTGELFF
TRBV4-3	CASSPNAAPRNNGYTF
TRBV27	CASRRLGPTAIALGYTF
TRBV10-3	CAISDLGVSSYNEQFF
TRBV19	CASSITSLAAYEQYF
TRBV6-5	CASSYGQDFYNSPLHF
TRBV7-9	CASTKETGWWYF
TRBV9	CASQPGTSGSYEQYF
TRBV4-3	CASSQSTGTGINNEQFF
TRBV20-1	CSARSSYEQYF
TRBV28	CASYHGDRVMNTEAFF
TRBV27	CASSYTGISTGELFF
TRBV28	CASSPRGGENEQFF
TRBV7-3	CASSSRDRYEQYF
TRBV7-3	CASTPGAYPNTGELFF
TRBV18	CASSPSGRGGGELFF
TRBV5-5	CASSLGQDHGYTF
TRBV9	CASSGSLGTASTDTQYF
TRBV7-6	CASSPRLAGSTDTQYF
TRBV27	CASSPTGGGAYEQYF
TRBV4-2	CASSRVLGQGAGNQPQHF
TRBV19	CASSIRTGNSPLHF
TRBV24-1	CATSDPRSTGEKLFF
TRBV28	CASSLGAAGKLFF
TRBV28	CASRMLSGVQREKLFF
TRBV27	CASSPGTTLSLGTQYF
TRBV4-2	CASSQMTNRGDEKLFF
TRBV10-3	CAISESSQMNTEAFF
TRBV4-1	CATINPRETPYEQYF
TRBV7-2	CASSLAARAGDTQYF
TRBV28	CASHLSGYEQYF
TRBV27	CASSFQGQTNTEAFF
TRBV6-2/TRBV6-3	CASSYPAGGSSYNEQFF
TRBV6-5	CASSRRQGWYEQYF
TRBV19	CASSNDAAGYEQYF
TRBV4-2	CASSQDLPVANYGYTF
TRBV24-1	CATQEDDYNTEAFF
TRBV18	CASSPIAGNIGNEQFF
TRBV25-1	CASRVNAGTGDQPQHF
TRBV6-5	CASSYLSRDNEKLFF
TRBV7-2	CASSLRRGAYEETQYF
TRBV10-3	CAISESSGRETQYF
TRBV7-2	CASSFGQGGNQPQHF
TRBV5-6	CASSLGGLSQPQHF
TRBV2	CASNPAGAGNTIYF
TRBV10-3	CAISDGLLQETQYF
TRBV5-4	CASSLAQKSLNEQFF
TRBV10-3	CAISVTGTGGETQYF
TRBV19	CASSASDRVRYQPQHF
TRBV19	CASSHGFSSYNEQFF
TRBV28	CASTRGQGVNYGYTF
TRBV28	CASTMTGLLYGYTF
TRBV5-8	CASSLWLAGGLSTDTQYF
TRBV2	CATTIAYSSYEQYF
TRBV5-4	CASSLAQNEQFF
TRBV20-1	CSASSGGVNYGYTF